These 25 T cell receptor beta chains were sequenced from one sample in a study of long-term antiretroviral therapy in people with HIV. They ran version v3.0 of the immunoSEQ assay at survey level. Assay: immunoSEQ multiplex PCR; the TCRdb copy retains only in-frame clones and omits some. The repertoire holds about 18,000 clones, 95% seen once, with roughly 1.3% in the top ten. Material: unsorted PBMCs, obtained less than 11 years after starting antiretroviral therapy. These receptors were obtained from a man between 25 and 39 years old with HIV.

The chain carries TRBV28 and TRBJ2-7; a possible D gene is TRBD1 (6 bases). CDR3 length equals 12 residues. The V gene's germline CDR1 is MDHEN and CDR2 SYDVKM. With 6 bases removed from V and 3 bases from J, the gap between germline ends came to 9 bases. In DNA form, the CDR3 reads TGTGCCAGCAGGCCGACAGGCTACGAGCAGTACTTC. Protein: CASRPTGYEQYF.

The V call is TRBV15, the J call TRBJ2-5, with TRBD1 matching 10 bases. J lost 5 bases, V lost 0 bases, and 9 bases had no gene match. The CDR3 loop spans 17 amino acids. Germline lookup yields CDR1 LNHNV and CDR2 YYDKDF (reference sequence). The DNA for the CDR3 is TGTGCCACCAGCAGAGATCCCGGACAGGGGGGAAGTGAGACCCAGTACTTC. Protein sequence: CATSRDPGQGGSETQYF.

The V call is TRBV6-5, the J call TRBJ2-1; D is unclear. Deletions cut 6 bases from V and 1 base from J, with 13 bases between. Germline V gene data show CDR1 as MNHEY and CDR2 as SVGAGI. The CDR3 is 15 amino acids. CDR3 sequence reads: CASSRQSPSYNEQFF. CDR3 nucleotides: TGTGCCAGCAGCCGACAAAGCCCTTCCTACAATGAGCAGTTCTTC.

The J gene is TRBJ1-1, the V gene TRBV19; D gene uncertain. The CDR3 runs 14 residues. V shed 7 bases and J shed 5 bases, with 17 bases lying between them. The germline V gene has CDR1 LNHDA and CDR2 SQIVND (reference sequence). CDR3 in amino acids: CASNQNPTRTEAFF. Here the CDR3 DNA reads TGTGCCAGTAACCAGAACCCAACTAGGACTGAAGCTTTCTTT.

The V and J genes are TRBV7-9 and TRBJ2-2, with 8 bases fitting TRBD2. With V trimmed by 3 bases and J by 4 bases, 4 bases remained unmatched. The germline CDR1 and CDR2 sequences are SEHNR and FQNEAQ (reference sequence). The CDR3 has 15 amino acids. The CDR3 region is CASSFAGGPTGELFF. As DNA, the CDR3 is TGTGCCAGCAGCTTTGCGGGGGGTCCCACCGGGGAGCTGTTTTTT.

This clone was detected only a few times. The rearrangement links TRBV7-9 to TRBJ1-1; D gene ambiguous. V was cut by 7 bases and J by 3 bases, with 6 bases left in between. The CDR3 loop spans 11 amino acids. The V gene's germline CDR1 is SEHNR and CDR2 FQNEAQ (reference sequence). DNA of the CDR3: TGTGCCAGCACTCGGGACACTGAAGCTTTCTTT. Translating gives CASTRDTEAFF.

This chain connects TRBV4-1 to TRBJ1-1; D possibly corresponds to TRBD1 (5 bases). CDR1 is MGHRA and CDR2 is YSYEKL in the germline V gene. Trimming took off 4 bases at V and 0 bases at J, with 9 bases between the two ends. The CDR3 is 14 residues long. The DNA for the CDR3 is TGCGCCAGCAGCCGACCGGGGGTGAACACTGAAGCTTTCTTT. This encodes CASSRPGVNTEAFF.

This clone was found once. The gene calls are TRBV6-5 and TRBJ1-1; D gene ambiguous. V dropped 6 bases and J dropped 0 bases, with 8 bases sitting between them. CDR3 size: 13 residues. Germline V gene data show CDR1 as MNHEY and CDR2 as SVGAGI. CDR3 region: CASRPNMNTEAFF. CDR3 in DNA: TGTGCCAGCAGGCCCAACATGAACACTGAAGCTTTCTTT.

J is TRBJ1-6 and V is TRBV27; D unclear. Germline-derived CDR1 and CDR2 are MNHEY and SMNVEV (reference sequence). Trimming cost V 6 bases and J 10 bases, with 16 bases left between them. The CDR3 runs to 14 residues. The CDR3 loop reads CASSLSGPGSPLHF. CDR3 coding DNA: TGTGCCAGCAGCCTGTCCGGCCCGGGCTCACCCCTCCACTTT.

CDR3 residues: CAIARDNDSNQPQHF. In DNA form, the CDR3 reads TGTGCCATCGCGAGGGACAACGATAGCAATCAGCCCCAGCATTTT. The J gene is TRBJ1-5, the V gene TRBV10-3, with D possibly being TRBD1 (6 bases). The CDR3 extends over 15 amino acids. The V gene lost 8 bases and the J gene lost 0 bases, with 14 bases spanning the gap. CDR1 is ENHRY, CDR2 SYGVKD, per germline.

This clone is a singleton in its sample. The V gene is TRBV5-1, the J gene TRBJ2-7; possibly TRBD2 for D (6 bases). Trimming left V 0 bases short and J 5 bases short, with 12 bases between. Germline CDR1 SGHRS, CDR2 YFSETQ. The CDR3 length is 14 residues. CDR3 loop: CASSLVGGENEQYF. The CDR3 region has the DNA TGCGCCAGCAGCTTGGTGGGGGGTGAGAACGAGCAGTACTTC.

The rearrangement links TRBV11-3 to TRBJ2-1; the D gene could be TRBD1 or TRBD2 (5 bases each). This CDR3 contains 15 residues. Germline assignment: CDR1 SGHNT and CDR2 YENEEA. With 0 bases removed from V and 7 bases from J, the gap between germline ends came to 13 bases. CDR3 in amino acids: CASSLDGEGWNEQFF. The CDR3 nucleotides read TGTGCCAGCAGCTTAGATGGAGAGGGGTGGAATGAGCAGTTCTTC. Using reference TRBV11-3 and TRBJ2-1 for the parts outside the CDR3, the full variable domain is EAGVVQSPRYKIIEKKQPVAFWCNPISGHNTLYWYLQNLGQGPELLIRYENEEAVDDSQLPKDRFSAERLKGVDSTLKIQPAELGDSAVYLCASSLDGEGWNEQFFGPGTRLTVL.

The chain joins TRBV28 to TRBJ2-3, with no clear D. Germline V CDR1 and CDR2: MDHEN, SYDVKM. Trimming stripped 3 bases from V and 4 bases from J, with 5 bases between. This CDR3 is 12 amino acids long. The CDR3 region has the DNA TGTGCCAGCAGTTTGAAAGCAGATACGCAGTATTTT. As protein: CASSLKADTQYF.

This rearrangement joins TRBV6-6 to TRBJ2-3; 8 nucleotides align to TRBD1. This CDR3 comprises 15 residues. CDR1 MNHNY and CDR2 SVGAGI come from the germline V gene (reference sequence). V lost 5 bases, J lost 3 bases, and 7 bases stayed unmatched. The CDR3 DNA follows: TGTGCCAGCAGTGCAGGGGGCCTGGGGACAGATACGCAGTATTTT. Protein sequence: CASSAGGLGTDTQYF.

This clone was seen only once. This sequence joins TRBV6-1 and TRBJ2-7; TRBD1 aligns across 8 bases. There are 12 residues in the CDR3. Looked up from germline, CDR1 is MNHNS and CDR2 is SASEGT. The junction had 2 bases not matched to a gene; V was cut back by 6 bases and J by 4 bases. The CDR3 protein is CASSWTGYEQYV. The DNA for the CDR3 is TGTGCCAGCAGCTGGACAGGGTACGAGCAGTACGTC.

This rearrangement joins TRBV9 to TRBJ2-1; perhaps TRBD2 as D (5 bases). Germline CDR1 reads SGDLS; CDR2 reads YYNGEE. The length of the CDR3 is 13 residues. Trimming cost V 3 bases and J 9 bases, with 13 bases left between them. CDR3 nucleotide sequence: TGTGCCAGCAGCGAAGACCCCGCGGGTGAGCAGTTCTTC. This translates into CASSEDPAGEQFF.

The V gene is TRBV10-2, the J gene TRBJ2-7, with TRBD1 matching 7 bases. This CDR3 comprises 13 residues. Germline V gene sequence: CDR1 WSHSY, CDR2 SAAADI. After removal of 3 bases from V and 2 bases from J, the junction contained 1 base not matched to a gene. CDR3 protein: CASSEGGPYEQYV. CDR3 DNA: TGCGCCAGCAGTGAAGGGGGCCCCTACGAGCAGTACGTC.

This clone was picked up one time. The rearrangement uses TRBV6-6 and TRBJ1-1, with D hard to call. The ends were cut back, 4 bases at V and 4 bases at J, with 10 bases in the middle. The CDR3 has 13 amino acids. Germline loops: CDR1 MNHNY, CDR2 SVGAGI (reference sequence). This CDR3 is CASSWVGSTEAFF. CDR3 in DNA: TGTGCCAGCAGTTGGGTAGGTAGCACTGAAGCTTTCTTT.

J is TRBJ2-7 and V is TRBV6-1, with a weak D call TRBD2 (5 bases). The CDR3 is 13 amino acids. Trimming removed 6 bases from V and 2 bases from J, with 11 bases in between. CDR1 MNHNS and CDR2 SASEGT come from the germline V gene. The DNA of the CDR3 is TGTGCCAGCAGCACGGACGGGGCCTACGAGCAGTACGTC. Residues: CASSTDGAYEQYV.

CDR3 sequence (DNA): TGTGCCAGCACCAGGGGGGGGCGTGAGACCCAGTACTTC. Translated, it gives CASTRGGRETQYF. The chain links TRBV6-5 to TRBJ2-5, with D perhaps TRBD1 or TRBD2 (7 bases each). Germline V gene sequence: CDR1 MNHEY, CDR2 SVGAGI. Trimming took 7 bases from V and 5 from J, leaving 14 bases between them. The CDR3 covers 13 residues.

The CDR3 DNA follows: TGCGCCAGCAGCTTGGGACAGGGAGATAATTCACCCCTCCACTTT. Translating it yields CASSLGQGDNSPLHF. J is TRBJ1-6 and V is TRBV5-1; 7 nucleotides agree with TRBD1. Germline V lookup: CDR1 SGHRS, CDR2 YFSETQ. This CDR3 region has 15 residues. The V segment lost 0 bases and the J segment 5 bases; nucleotides outside the gene matches: 2. Using reference TRBV5-1 and TRBJ1-6 for the parts outside the CDR3, the full variable domain is KAGVTQTPRYLIKTRGQQVTLSCSPISGHRSVSWYQQTPGQGLQFLFEYFSETQRNKGNFPGRFSGRQFSNSRSEMNVSTLELGDSALYLCASSLGQGDNSPLHFGNGTRLTVT.

The genes are TRBV5-1 and TRBJ2-3; maybe TRBD2 (6 bases). The CDR3 covers 15 residues. Germline V gives CDR1 SGHRS, CDR2 YFSETQ. The V end was cut by 3 bases, the J end by 3 bases, with 14 bases between. The CDR3 DNA is TGCGCCAGCAGCTCCGTGCGGGGAGATACAGATACGCAGTATTTT. Its translation: CASSSVRGDTDTQYF.

The chain links TRBV6-1 to TRBJ1-2; 7 positions agree with TRBD1. With V trimmed by 7 bases and J by 0 bases, 5 bases remained unmatched. The germline gives CDR1 MNHNS, CDR2 SASEGT. CDR3 length: 14 amino acids. The CDR3 region has the DNA TGTGCCAGCACCTGGGACAGATCTAACTATGGCTACACCTTC. Its translation is CASTWDRSNYGYTF.

In its sample, this clone was seen once. The rearrangement uses TRBV5-1 and TRBJ2-2; D is possibly TRBD1 (6 bases). The CDR3 runs 16 residues. Per the germline V gene, CDR1 is SGHRS and CDR2 is YFSETQ. The ends were cut back, 5 bases at V and 0 bases at J, with 14 bases in the middle. The CDR3 loop is CASSFDRNTNTGELFF. The DNA of the CDR3 is TGCGCCAGCAGTTTCGACAGGAACACGAACACCGGGGAGCTGTTTTTT.

The chain joins TRBV27 to TRBJ1-2; perhaps TRBD1 as D (5 bases). CDR1 and CDR2 (germline): MNHEY, SMNVEV (reference sequence). The CDR3 covers 13 residues. Trimming cost V 11 bases and J 5 bases, with 18 bases left between them. CDR3 DNA: TGTGCCGCAGGCCAACTGGGGGGTTATGGCTACACCTTC. Protein sequence: CAAGQLGGYGYTF.